A selection of T cell receptor beta chains follows, all from one sample in a study of blood T cell repertoires in COVID-19. Using immunoSEQ multiplex PCR, the repertoire was profiled, and TCRdb retains in-frame clones only, with some absent. Among 200,000 or so clones, roughly 80% were seen once, and the ten largest hold about 5.7%. Sequencing input: peripheral blood. These TCRs come from a woman between 40 and 55 years old with acute or convalescent COVID-19. Both conserved end residues are part of each CDR3. Each record gives: D gene, clone size, J gene, V gene, CDR3 DNA, CDR3 protein. The D gene is left open where the match is weak. Clone size is not always given. Where it is, it says once, few, many or a class for expanded clones.

>TRBD1|-|TRBJ2-1|TRBV5-1
TGCGCCAGCAGCGCGGGACAGGTAAGGGATGAGCAGTTCTTC
CASSAGQVRDEQFF
>TRBD1|-|TRBJ2-7|TRBV6-5
TGTGCCAGCAGTTACCTGGGGACAGGGGTTAGCGAGCAGTACTTC
CASSYLGTGVSEQYF
>-|-|TRBJ1-4|TRBV21-1
TGTGCCAGCGCCCCTCCGACTTGGGCTAATGAAAAACTGTTTTTT
CASAPPTWANEKLFF
>-|-|TRBJ2-3|TRBV3-1/TRBV3-2
TGTGCCAGCAGCCAAGTCGGGCGGGAACCAGATACGCAGTATTTT
CASSQVGREPDTQYF
>TRBD1|-|TRBJ1-1|TRBV7-9
TGTGCCAGCAGCCCAATGACAGGGGAGACTGAAGCTTTCTTT
CASSPMTGETEAFF
>-|-|TRBJ2-3|TRBV5-1
TGCGCCAGCAGCTCATCCAGGGGCGGGAGTTCGTCAGATACGCAGTATTTT
CASSSSRGGSSSDTQYF
>-|-|TRBJ2-7|TRBV28
TGTGCCAGCCAGCGGCTAGGCGAGCAGTACTTC
CASQRLGEQYF
>-|once|TRBJ1-1|TRBV6-6
TGTGCCAGCAGCCAAACTAGCTACACTGAAGCTTTCTTT
CASSQTSYTEAFF
>-|-|TRBJ2-5|TRBV7-2
TGTGCCAGCAGCTTAGGAGGGGGTTCAGAGACCCAGTACTTC
CASSLGGGSETQYF
>TRBD1|-|TRBJ2-2|TRBV6-5
TGTGCCAGCAGTCCGGGGACAGGGGGCACCGGGGAGCTGTTTTTT
CASSPGTGGTGELFF
>-|-|TRBJ2-7|TRBV28
TGTGCCAGCAGTTTGGGCCGAGCCTACGAGCAGTACTTC
CASSLGRAYEQYF
>TRBD1|-|TRBJ1-4|TRBV14
TGTGCCAGCAGCCCCCTGGAGGGGGCGTCGTATAAACTGTTTTTT
CASSPLEGASYKLFF
>-|once|TRBJ2-7|TRBV18
TGTGCCAGCTCCAGGGTTGAAGGCGAGCAGTACTTC
CASSRVEGEQYF
>-|few|TRBJ1-1|TRBV6-5
TGTGCCAGCAGTTACTCGAGGGCGGCTGAAGCTTTCTTT
CASSYSRAAEAFF
>TRBD2|-|TRBJ2-7|TRBV9
TGTGCCAGCAGCCTAGCGGGGGGCTACGAGCAGTACTTC
CASSLAGGYEQYF
>-|-|TRBJ1-4|TRBV30
TGTGCCTGGAGTTGGGGCGTTCCTAGGGGTGTAAAACTGTTTTTT
CAWSWGVPRGVKLFF
>-|-|TRBJ1-2|TRBV15
TGTGCCACCAGCTCCGGGGGATTCGCGGGCTACACCTTC
CATSSGGFAGYTF
>TRBD1|-|TRBJ2-5|TRBV11-1
TGTGCCAGCAGCCCGACAGGGGTGCGGGAGACCCAGTACTTC
CASSPTGVRETQYF
>-|-|TRBJ1-2|TRBV29-1
TGCAGCGTGGCTCAGACAAACTATGGCTACACCTTC
CSVAQTNYGYTF
>-|-|TRBJ1-3|TRBV13
TGTGCCAGCAGCTTAGGCCCGGGGTGGGGCTCTGGAAACACCATATATTTT
CASSLGPGWGSGNTIYF
>-|-|TRBJ1-1|TRBV2
TGTGCCAGCAGTGGCTTTCGGGACACTGAAGCTTTCTTT
CASSGFRDTEAFF
>TRBD2|-|TRBJ2-5|TRBV5-1
TGCGCCAGCAGCTTGGGGACTAGCCAAGAGACCCAGTACTTC
CASSLGTSQETQYF
>TRBD1|-|TRBJ2-7|TRBV5-1
TGCGCCAGCGCAACTGGGACAGGGGACTACGAGCAGTACTTC
CASATGTGDYEQYF
>-|-|TRBJ1-6|TRBV19
TGTGCCAGTAGTCTAAGCTCCTATAATTCACCCCTCCACTTT
CASSLSSYNSPLHF
>-|-|TRBJ2-7|TRBV28
TGTGCCAGCAGTTTAGGGGCGGGGAGCTCCTACGAGCAGTACTTC
CASSLGAGSSYEQYF
>TRBD1|-|TRBJ2-7|TRBV27
TGTGCCAGCAGTTCTTTCGGCCAGGGACAGCTAAGCTCCTACGAGCAGTACTTC
CASSSFGQGQLSSYEQYF
>TRBD2|-|TRBJ2-1|TRBV5-1
TGCGCCAGCAGCTTCGTGACTAGCGGGAAGGATGAGCAGTTCTTC
CASSFVTSGKDEQFF
>TRBD1|-|TRBJ2-5|TRBV29-1
TGCAGCGTCGATTCCGACAGGGCGCAAGAGACCCAGTACTTC
CSVDSDRAQETQYF
>TRBD1|-|TRBJ1-1|TRBV27
TGTGCCAGCGGGGGACAGTGGAACACTGAAGCTTTCTTT
CASGGQWNTEAFF
>TRBD1|-|TRBJ2-1|TRBV19
TGTGCCAGTAGTATCGCCGGGACAGTCAATAGCAATGAGCAGTTCTTC
CASSIAGTVNSNEQFF
>-|-|TRBJ2-1|TRBV15
TGTGCCACCAGCCCCGCGACGGGGGAGCAGTTCTTC
CATSPATGEQFF
>-|-|TRBJ2-2|TRBV7-9
TGTGCCAGCCTTTTGCCAGCGGAACGAGCCGGGGAGCTGTTTTTT
CASLLPAERAGELFF
>-|few|TRBJ1-2|TRBV28
TGTGCCAGCAGTTTCCAGAGCTCGGGCTATGGCTACACCTTC
CASSFQSSGYGYTF
>-|-|TRBJ1-6|TRBV4-1
TGCGCCAGCAGCCAAGAGGGACATATAGGCTCACCCCTCCACTTT
CASSQEGHIGSPLHF
>-|-|TRBJ1-1|TRBV4-2
TGTGCCAGCAGAGGGGAAACTGAAGCTTTCTTT
CASRGETEAFF
>TRBD2|-|TRBJ2-1|TRBV6-1
TGTGCCAGCAGTGAACTAGCGGGGGCCCGGAATGAGCAGTTCTTC
CASSELAGARNEQFF
>-|-|TRBJ2-2|TRBV10-1
TGCGCCAGCAGGAGCAGACAAACCACCGGGGAGCTGTTTTTT
CASRSRQTTGELFF
>-|-|TRBJ2-7|TRBV7-6
TGTGCCAGCAGCGGCGGAGCAGGGCCTTCCTACGAGCAGTACTTC
CASSGGAGPSYEQYF
>-|-|TRBJ1-1|TRBV6-5
TGTGCCAGCACCGCGGGGGGGATGAACACTGAAGCTTTCTTT
CASTAGGMNTEAFF
>-|-|TRBJ1-6|TRBV28
TGTGCCAGCACCAATAATTCACCCCTCCACTTT
CASTNNSPLHF
>-|-|TRBJ1-1|TRBV7-6
TGTGCCAGCAGCCCGGACAGAAGGGAAGCTTTCTTT
CASSPDRREAFF
>TRBD1|-|TRBJ2-5|TRBV11-3
TGTGCCAGCAGCCGTTCAGGGGGCCTGGAGACCCAGTACTTC
CASSRSGGLETQYF
>-|-|TRBJ1-1|TRBV30
TGTGCCTGGAGTGTAGGGGACAAGGCTTTCTTT
CAWSVGDKAFF
>TRBD2|-|TRBJ2-7|TRBV7-8
TGTGCCAGCAGCTTAGACCCTCGGGAGGGCCTCTCCTACGAGCAGTACTTC
CASSLDPREGLSYEQYF
>TRBD1|-|TRBJ1-1|TRBV5-6
TGTGCCAGCAGCTCCCCCCGACAGGGAAACACTGAAGCTTTCTTT
CASSSPRQGNTEAFF
>TRBD1|-|TRBJ2-7|TRBV10-3
TGTGCCATCATGCCGGGACAGGGGAACTACGAGCAGTACTTC
CAIMPGQGNYEQYF
>-|-|TRBJ1-5|TRBV5-1
TGCGCCAGCAGCCGCGGACCGGGGGAGCCCCAGCATTTT
CASSRGPGEPQHF